These 27 T cell receptor beta chains were all obtained from the same sample, sequenced in a study of blood T cell repertoires in COVID-19. Some clones are missing from TCRdb's copy, which holds only in-frame ones; the method was immunoSEQ multiplex PCR. The sample records around 230,000 clones, nearly 90% being singletons. Input material: PBMCs or T cells enriched from blood (not recorded which). The receptor set was obtained from a woman in her 30s with acute COVID-19.

The chain links TRBV19 to TRBJ1-6; maybe TRBD1 (5 bases). The CDR3 covers 15 residues. Trimming took off 6 bases at V and 1 base at J, with 10 bases between the two ends. Per germline, CDR1 LNHDA and CDR2 SQIVND (reference sequence). CDR3 loop: CASRGVNSYNSPLHF. CDR3 DNA sequence: TGTGCCAGTAGAGGGGTTAATTCCTATAATTCACCCCTCCACTTT. The complete variable domain, with remaining parts taken from reference TRBV19 and TRBJ1-6, reads DGGITQSPKYLFRKEGQNVTLSCEQNLNHDAMYWYRQDPGQGLRLIYYSQIVNDFQKGDIAEGYSVSREKKESFPLTVTSAQKNPTAFYLCASRGVNSYNSPLHFGNGTRLTVT.

The chain employs TRBV2 and TRBJ2-3; weak D call: TRBD1 (5 bases). V was shortened by 2 bases and J by 0 bases, with 12 bases between the two germline ends. The germline CDR1 and CDR2 sequences are SNHLY and FYNNEI. CDR3 length equals 16 residues. CDR3 coding DNA: TGTGCCAGCAGTGAATGGGGCCCTACCAGCACAGATACGCAGTATTTT. This gives the protein CASSEWGPTSTDTQYF. Full variable domain (missing parts from reference TRBV2 and TRBJ2-3): EPEVTQTPSHQVTQMGQEVILRCVPISNHLYFYWYRQILGQKVEFLVSFYNNEISEKSEIFDDQFSVERPDGSNFTLKIRSTKLEDSAMYFCASSEWGPTSTDTQYFGPGTRLTVL.

This chain joins TRBV21-1 and TRBJ2-2; no check of the table's D call, TRBD2, against the DNA was made. TRBV21-1 constitutes a pseudogene. The CDR3 loop spans 14 amino acids. The CDR3 is CASRKRGGQGELFF. The CDR3 nucleotides read TGTGCCAGCAGGAAGCGGGGGGGCCAAGGGGAGCTGTTTTTT.

V is TRBV10-1 and J is TRBJ2-3, with 7 bases fitting TRBD2. Trimming removed 3 bases from V and 2 bases from J; junction bases left unmatched: 5. This CDR3 spans 15 amino acids. Germline V gives CDR1 WNHNN, CDR2 SYGVQD (reference sequence). CDR3 region: CASSDWEGITDTQYF. The DNA for the CDR3 is TGCGCCAGCAGTGATTGGGAGGGGATCACAGATACGCAGTATTTT.

This sequence joins TRBV7-7 and TRBJ1-1; maybe TRBD1 (6 bases). The germline V and J ends were trimmed by 2 bases and 3 bases, with 7 bases remaining between them. The germline gives CDR1 SSHAT, CDR2 FNYEAQ (reference sequence). This CDR3 contains 13 residues. DNA of the CDR3: TGTGCCAGCAGCTTAAACAGGGACACTGAAGCTTTCTTT. Amino acids: CASSLNRDTEAFF. The whole variable domain, filled in from reference TRBV7-7 and TRBJ1-1, reads GAGVSQSPRYKVTKRGQDVTLRCDPISSHATLYWYQQALGQGPEFLTYFNYEAQPDKSGLPSDRFSAERPEGSISTLTIQRTEQRDSAMYRCASSLNRDTEAFFGQGTRLTVV.

This rearrangement joins TRBV4-1 to TRBJ1-4; TRBD1 is a possible D gene (5 bases). Deletions cut 3 bases from V and 2 bases from J, with 13 bases between. The germline V gene encodes CDR1 MGHRA and CDR2 YSYEKL. This CDR3 region has 16 residues. CDR3 loop: CASSHDQGSTNEKLFF. CDR3 DNA sequence: TGCGCCAGCAGCCACGACCAGGGATCCACTAATGAAAAACTGTTTTTT.

There are a few counts of this clone. The chain has TRBV19 and TRBJ1-5; 8 nucleotides agree with TRBD1. The V gene end was trimmed by 9 bases and the J gene end by 2 bases; junction bases not matched to a gene: 6. The CDR3 consists of 14 residues. Germline V gene lookup returns CDR1 LNHDA and CDR2 SQIVND (reference sequence). This CDR3 is CASRGQGGNQPQHF. Here the CDR3 DNA reads TGTGCCAGCCGAGGACAGGGCGGCAATCAGCCCCAGCATTTT.

This clone was seen more than once but under ten times. CDR3 loop: CASSPPGEWDGYTF. The CDR3 DNA reads TGTGCCAGCAGCCCGCCAGGGGAGTGGGATGGCTACACCTTC. V and J are TRBV6-2 or TRBV6-3 and TRBJ1-2, with D perhaps matching TRBD1 (6 bases). Germline V gene data show CDR1 as MNHEY and CDR2 as SVGEGT. CDR3 length equals 14 residues. Trimming removed 6 bases at V and 6 bases at J, with 17 bases between.

The V gene is TRBV9, the J gene TRBJ1-6; the D gene is possibly TRBD1 (5 bases). From germline, CDR1 is SGDLS and CDR2 YYNGEE. V lost 0 bases, J lost 7 bases, and 14 bases lay in between. The CDR3 runs to 16 residues. The CDR3: CASSVGPRAENSPLHF. Here the CDR3 DNA reads TGTGCCAGCAGCGTAGGTCCCAGGGCGGAGAATTCACCCCTCCACTTT.

This chain joins TRBV7-3 and TRBJ2-3; 7 nucleotides match TRBD2. Germline CDR1 reads SGHTA; CDR2 reads FQGTGA. The CDR3 is 15 amino acids. V lost 5 bases to trimming and J lost 9 bases; unmatched junction nucleotides: 14. CDR3 nucleotides: TGTGCCAGCAGCCGGGGGGATCAGGGCCTGGAGACGCAGTATTTT. This codes for CASSRGDQGLETQYF.

V and J are TRBV2 and TRBJ2-3; D is unclear. The V gene lost 3 bases and the J gene lost 3 bases, with 4 bases spanning the gap. In germline, CDR1 is SNHLY, CDR2 FYNNEI. The CDR3 extends over 12 amino acids. DNA of the CDR3: TGTGCCAGCAGTGACCGGACAGATACGCAGTATTTT. It encodes CASSDRTDTQYF.

The chain combines TRBV29-1 with TRBJ1-1; 9 bases fit TRBD1. V gave up 0 bases and J gave up 4 bases; unmatched junction bases: 9. The germline V gene has CDR1 SQVTM and CDR2 ANQGSEA. The CDR3 is made up of 16 amino acids. CDR3 sequence reads: CSVEDTGQGTGTEAFF. CDR3 bases: TGCAGCGTTGAAGATACGGGACAGGGTACGGGCACTGAAGCTTTCTTT.

This clone has ten or more counts. V usage is TRBV19 and J usage is TRBJ1-1, with 11 bases that match TRBD1. After removal of 4 bases from V and 7 bases from J, the junction contained 2 bases not matched to a gene. CDR1 is LNHDA, CDR2 SQIVND, per germline (reference sequence). CDR3 length: 13 amino acids. CDR3 DNA: TGTGCCAGTAGTAGGGACAGGGGGGATGAAGCTTTCTTT. This translates into CASSRDRGDEAFF.

The chain carries TRBV30 and TRBJ1-2; D not certain. Germline V gene lookup returns CDR1 GTSNPN and CDR2 SVGIG (reference sequence). This CDR3 is built from 10 residues. V was clipped by 2 bases and J by 5 bases, with 3 bases between them. The chain's CDR3 is CAWSLYGYTF. In DNA form, the CDR3 reads TGTGCCTGGAGTTTATATGGCTACACCTTC.

V and J are TRBV7-9 and TRBJ1-5; D is perhaps TRBD1 (5 bases). CDR1 and CDR2 from the germline V gene are SEHNR and FQNEAQ (reference sequence). This CDR3 spans 11 amino acids. V was trimmed by 5 bases and J by 10 bases, leaving 9 bases between them. CDR3 sequence: CASSPGGPQHF. The CDR3 DNA sequence: TGTGCCAGCAGCCCCGGGGGACCCCAGCATTTT.

For the CDR3, the DNA is TGTGCCAGTAGGGACAGGAGCTCCTACGAGCAGTACTTC. The encoded protein is CASRDRSSYEQYF. The rearrangement joins TRBV19 to TRBJ2-7, with TRBD1 matching over 7 bases. The CDR3 has 13 residues. The trim removed 6 bases at V and 0 bases at J, leaving 2 bases unmatched. From germline, CDR1 is LNHDA and CDR2 SQIVND (reference sequence).

The chain joins TRBV4-3 to TRBJ1-1; TRBD1 matches at 8 bases. Germline assignment: CDR1 LGHNA and CDR2 YSLEER. The V and J ends lost 2 bases and 8 bases, in that order; junction bases with no gene match: 4. This CDR3 has 13 amino acids. CDR3 region: CASSQFRGHEAFF. CDR3 coding DNA: TGCGCCAGCAGCCAATTCAGGGGGCACGAAGCTTTCTTT.

The V call is TRBV19, the J call TRBJ1-2; D call uncertain. This CDR3 contains 12 residues. Germline-derived CDR1 and CDR2 are LNHDA and SQIVND (reference sequence). V was clipped by 8 bases and J by 3 bases, with 10 bases between them. CDR3 DNA sequence: TGTGCCAGTCGCGGGGTCCACTATGGCTACACCTTC. It codes for CASRGVHYGYTF.

CDR3: CASSQGRPGDTQYF. In DNA form, the CDR3 reads TGCGCCAGCAGCCAGGGGCGACCGGGAGATACGCAGTATTTT. This chain joins TRBV5-1 and TRBJ2-3; a weak D match, TRBD1 (6 bases). Germline V CDR1 and CDR2: SGHRS, YFSETQ. This CDR3 region has 14 residues. The germline V and J ends were trimmed by 4 bases and 5 bases, with 14 bases remaining between them.

This chain links TRBV27 with TRBJ1-2, with no clear D. CDR1 MNHEY and CDR2 SMNVEV come from the germline V gene (reference sequence). CDR3 length: 13 residues. Trimming left V 1 base short and J 2 bases short, with 5 bases between. The CDR3 nucleotides are TGTGCCAGCAGTTTATACAGAAACTATGGCTACACCTTC. Translated: CASSLYRNYGYTF.

This clone appeared once. The chain has TRBV30 and TRBJ2-7; maybe TRBD1 (7 bases). V was clipped by 0 bases and J by 5 bases, with 11 bases between them. CDR3 size: 13 residues. Germline V CDR1 and CDR2: GTSNPN, SVGIG (reference sequence). The CDR3 region is CAWSVGRGDEQYF. As DNA, the CDR3 is TGTGCCTGGAGTGTGGGCAGGGGGGACGAGCAGTACTTC.

V usage is TRBV7-8 and J usage is TRBJ1-5, with 10 bases identical to TRBD1. The germline V gene encodes CDR1 SGHVS and CDR2 FQNEAQ. CDR3 length: 16 amino acids. V lost 5 bases and J lost 4; bases outside the gene matches: 8. As DNA, the CDR3 is TGTGCCAGCAGCACCTCCGGGACAGGGGTAAATCAGCCCCAGCATTTT. It translates to CASSTSGTGVNQPQHF.

The chain couples TRBV28 to TRBJ2-1; TRBD2 is a possible D gene (5 bases). The V end was cut by 7 bases, the J end by 6 bases, with 10 bases between. From germline, CDR1 is MDHEN and CDR2 SYDVKM. The CDR3 contains 12 residues. The CDR3 here is CASISEGNEQFF. The CDR3 DNA follows: TGTGCCAGCATCTCTGAGGGCAATGAGCAGTTCTTC.

The chain is built from TRBV2 and TRBJ2-3; D is unresolved. Trimming removed 2 bases from V and 6 bases from J, with 12 bases in between. Germline V gene lookup returns CDR1 SNHLY and CDR2 FYNNEI. The CDR3 consists of 14 residues. For the CDR3, the DNA is TGTGCCAGCAGTGAACTGCGTTGGCGGGATACGCAGTATTTT. This codes for CASSELRWRDTQYF.

This chain connects TRBV7-2 to TRBJ2-5; the match to TRBD2 covers 10 bases. The CDR3 loop spans 14 amino acids. V dropped 1 base and J dropped 5; count of bases not matched to a gene: 1. The germline gives CDR1 SGHTA, CDR2 FQGNSA. CDR3 sequence: CASSLDSGGETQYF. In DNA, the CDR3 is TGTGCCAGCAGCTTAGATAGCGGGGGGGAGACCCAGTACTTC.

The rearrangement joins TRBV28 to TRBJ1-6, with D possibly being TRBD1 (6 bases). The CDR3 consists of 14 residues. V lost 3 bases, J lost 7 bases, and 10 bases lay in between. Germline loops: CDR1 MDHEN, CDR2 SYDVKM. The CDR3 DNA reads TGTGCCAGCAGTTTGGTACAGGGAAATTCACCCCTCCACTTT. Amino acids: CASSLVQGNSPLHF.

This chain uses TRBV5-4 with TRBJ2-7; TRBD2 matches 8 bases. J gave up 6 bases and V 0 bases, and 5 bases lay outside the gene matches. Germline lookup yields CDR1 SGHNT and CDR2 YYREEE (reference sequence). The length of the CDR3 is 14 residues. CDR3 protein: CASSLVTGGSEQYF. The CDR3 DNA reads TGTGCCAGCAGCTTGGTGACGGGGGGGAGCGAGCAGTACTTC.